Each of the 27 T cell receptor beta chains below was sequenced from the same sample in a study of T-cell reconstitution after alpha-beta-depleted transplantation in children. Preparation of the TCRbeta library used unique molecular identifiers. TCRdb called the PCR reads again in MiXCR, with one record for every CDR3 protein. The sample includes roughly 280,000 distinct CDR3 sequences, around a tenth of them seen just once. This sample comprised peripheral blood, obtained 180 days after TCRalphabeta/CD19-depleted stem cell transplant. These receptors all come from a male patient between 2 and 9 years old who had a stem cell transplant for chronic granulomatous disease, so the T cells may come from the graft donor.

In this sample, this clonotype turned up many times. The chain couples TRBV12-3 or TRBV12-4 to TRBJ1-2; D remains ambiguous. CDR3 size: 15 residues. V was pared by 1 base and J by 2 bases, with 11 bases between. The CDR3 region is CASSLEGKSNYGYTF. CDR3 bases: TGTGCCAGCAGTTTAGAAGGGAAATCGAACTATGGCTACACCTTC.

The chain links TRBV11-3 to TRBJ2-2; D remains unclear. The CDR3 contains 16 residues. CDR1 and CDR2 (germline): SGHNT, YENEEA. V lost 1 base and J 4 bases, leaving 13 bases between the germline ends. The CDR3 DNA reads TGTGCCAGCAGCTTAGTAGACGGACGGACCACCGGGGAGCTGTTTTTT. This sequence encodes CASSLVDGRTTGELFF.

This clonotype was observed many times. The CDR3 is CSRARAGGPYNEQFF. The CDR3 nucleotides are TGCAGCAGGGCTAGGGCGGGGGGACCTTACAATGAGCAGTTCTTC. This rearrangement joins TRBV20-1 to TRBJ2-1; 8 bases are shared with TRBD2. This CDR3 is 15 amino acids long. Germline loops: CDR1 DFQATT, CDR2 SNEGSKA (reference sequence).

This clonotype was seen ten or more times. This chain joins TRBV7-2 and TRBJ2-1; D may correspond to TRBD1 or TRBD2 (5 bases each). With 2 bases removed from V and 9 bases from J, the gap between germline ends came to 17 bases. CDR1 is SGHTA and CDR2 is FQGNSA in the germline V gene. The CDR3 length is 15 residues. Here the CDR3 DNA reads TGTGCCAGCAGCTTAATAGCAGCGGTCGACAGTGAGCAGTTCTTC. Residues: CASSLIAAVDSEQFF.

Details on this clonotype: With a much larger clone just one base away, this may be a read error. J is TRBJ2-1 and V is TRBV20-1, with D perhaps TRBD2 (5 bases). The CDR3 is made up of 14 amino acids. Germline V gene lookup returns CDR1 DFQATT and CDR2 SNEGSKA (reference sequence). Trimming pared 2 bases from V and 8 bases from J, leaving 16 bases between. CDR3 sequence (DNA): TGCAGTGCTAGAAACCGCGGGCGTGGCCATGAGCAGTTCTTC. This encodes CSARNRGRGHEQFF.

This clonotype was observed many times. The chain carries TRBV7-2 and TRBJ1-1; D not certain. This CDR3 has 13 residues. Between the trimmed V and J ends, which lost 6 bases and 0 bases, there was a span of 8 bases. CDR1 is SGHTA, CDR2 FQGNSA, per germline. CDR3 in amino acids: CASSFTLNTEAFF. CDR3 in DNA: TGTGCCAGCAGTTTTACATTGAACACTGAAGCTTTCTTT.

This clonotype was observed a handful of times. V gene TRBV11-1 combines with J gene TRBJ2-3; D perhaps matches TRBD2 (7 bases). Germline V lookup: CDR1 SGHAT, CDR2 FQDESV (reference sequence). This CDR3 contains 15 residues. V was pared by 5 bases and J by 0 bases, with 12 bases between. The CDR3 reads CASSTRGGSTDTQYF. CDR3 nucleotides: TGTGCCAGCAGCACAAGGGGGGGCAGCACAGATACGCAGTATTTT.

This clonotype was counted many times. This sequence joins TRBV6-2 or TRBV6-3 and TRBJ2-2; the D call may be TRBD1 or TRBD2 (5 bases each). The CDR3 has 16 amino acids. V dropped 7 bases and J dropped 6 bases, with 21 bases sitting between them. The germline gives CDR1 MNHEY, CDR2 SVGEGT. CDR3 region: CASTPPGRKSPGELFF. Here the CDR3 DNA reads TGTGCCAGCACTCCCCCGGGACGGAAGTCCCCCGGGGAGCTGTTTTTT.

This clonotype was counted at least ten times. The gene calls are TRBV20-1 and TRBJ2-5; D not resolved. V was trimmed by 7 bases and J by 5 bases, leaving 14 bases between them. CDR3 length equals 12 residues. The germline CDR1 and CDR2 sequences are DFQATT and SNEGSKA (reference sequence). CDR3 residues: CSVVGLLETQYF. The CDR3 DNA is TGCAGTGTTGTTGGGTTATTGGAGACCCAGTACTTC.

This clonotype was seen ten or more times. The chain employs TRBV20-1 and TRBJ2-2; TRBD2 might be the D (6 bases). V was trimmed by 5 bases and J by 4 bases, leaving 11 bases between them. The CDR3 covers 13 residues. In germline, CDR1 is DFQATT, CDR2 SNEGSKA (reference sequence). The CDR3 nucleotides read TGCAGTGCTGTGTCGGGGGTCACCGGGGAGCTGTTTTTT. It is translated as CSAVSGVTGELFF.

This chain uses TRBV6-2 or TRBV6-3 with TRBJ2-1, with D perhaps matching TRBD1 or TRBD2 (5 bases each). The CDR3 covers 14 residues. In germline, CDR1 is MNHEY, CDR2 SVGEGT. V was shortened by 5 bases and J by 4 bases, with 12 bases between the two germline ends. Here the CDR3 DNA reads TGTGCCAGCAGTCATCCGGGACCATACAATGAGCAGTTCTTC. Its translation: CASSHPGPYNEQFF.

In this sample, this clonotype turned up many times. This chain joins TRBV20-1 and TRBJ2-2; 7 bases fit TRBD2. V dropped 2 bases and J dropped 5; count of bases not matched to a gene: 8. CDR3 size: 15 residues. CDR1 and CDR2 (germline): DFQATT, SNEGSKA (reference sequence). This CDR3 reads CSARRGRAITGELFF. CDR3 DNA sequence: TGCAGTGCTAGACGTGGGAGGGCGATAACCGGGGAGCTGTTTTTT.

This clonotype was recorded many times. The CDR3 reads CASSLFETRPTYEQYF. The CDR3, as DNA: TGTGCCAGCAGCTTATTTGAGACTAGACCTACCTACGAGCAGTACTTC. The chain couples TRBV7-2 to TRBJ2-7; TRBD2 is a possible D gene (6 bases). Trimming cost V 2 bases and J 2 bases, with 16 bases left between them. Germline CDR1 reads SGHTA; CDR2 reads FQGNSA. The CDR3 runs 16 residues.

This clonotype was seen repeatedly, ten times or more. The chain links TRBV20-1 to TRBJ2-2; D gene unclear. V shed 5 bases and J shed 6 bases, with 16 bases lying between them. CDR3 length: 14 residues. Germline CDR1 DFQATT, CDR2 SNEGSKA (reference sequence). Here the CDR3 DNA reads TGCAGTGCTCGGTGGGCCGAAGCCTCCGGGGAGCTGTTTTTT. Translating it yields CSARWAEASGELFF.

The sample holds many counts of this clonotype. The chain combines TRBV6-1 with TRBJ2-1; 8 bases map to TRBD2. Germline CDR1 and CDR2: MNHNS and SASEGT. The CDR3 length is 14 residues. Losses at the gene ends were 8 bases for V and 9 bases for J; bases not matched to a gene: 12. CDR3 in amino acids: CASSAGTRLFEQFF. The DNA for the CDR3 is TGTGCCAGCTCCGCCGGGACTAGGCTCTTTGAGCAGTTCTTC.

This clonotype was observed many times. The chain recombines TRBV29-1 with TRBJ2-1; D not resolved. Trimming took 4 bases from V and 2 from J, leaving 9 bases between them. This CDR3 is built from 13 residues. The germline V gene encodes CDR1 SQVTM and CDR2 ANQGSEA. CDR3 nucleotide sequence: TGCAGCGTTGGAGGTGGAGCCTACAATGAGCAGTTCTTC. This sequence encodes CSVGGGAYNEQFF.

This clonotype was detected many times. The rearrangement links TRBV5-6 to TRBJ2-2, with D possibly matching TRBD2 (6 bases). Deletions cut 2 bases from V and 6 bases from J, with 11 bases between. The CDR3 is 14 residues long. Per germline, CDR1 SGHDT and CDR2 YYEEEE. The CDR3 coding sequence is TGTGCCAGCAGCTTTTGGGGGGACCCCGGGGAGCTGTTTTTT. This translates into CASSFWGDPGELFF.

Concerning this clonotype: One base away lies a much larger clone, so this may be a sequencing read error. V usage is TRBV27 and J usage is TRBJ2-1; the match to TRBD2 covers 14 bases. This CDR3 has 16 residues. Germline values: CDR1 MNHEY, CDR2 SMNVEV (reference sequence). V shed 5 bases, J shed 7 bases, and the junction held 7 bases outside the gene matches. The CDR3 bases are TGTGCCAGCAGTGTACTGGGACTAGCGGGAGTAAATGAGCAGTTCTTC. Translated: CASSVLGLAGVNEQFF.

This clonotype has ten or more counts. The V gene is TRBV5-4, the J gene TRBJ1-2; 9 bases fit TRBD1. Germline V CDR1 and CDR2: SGHNT, YYREEE (reference sequence). The junction had 7 bases not matched to a gene; V was cut back by 4 bases and J by 3 bases. This CDR3 is 15 amino acids long. CDR3 sequence: CASSTSGTGHYGYTF. In DNA, the CDR3 is TGTGCCAGCAGCACTTCCGGGACAGGGCACTATGGCTACACCTTC.

This clonotype was counted at least ten times. The V gene is TRBV6-2 or TRBV6-3, the J gene TRBJ2-1, with 7 bases that match TRBD2. From germline, CDR1 is MNHEY and CDR2 SVGEGT. The CDR3 is made up of 13 amino acids. V was clipped by 5 bases and J by 15 bases; unmatched bases: 13. The DNA for the CDR3 is TGTGCCAGCAGTCAACCCCTAGCGGCTTCTCGGTTCTTC. It encodes CASSQPLAASRFF.

The V and J genes are TRBV2 and TRBJ1-1, with 7 bases identical to TRBD1. Trimming removed 8 bases from V and 4 bases from J; junction bases left unmatched: 4. Germline V gene data show CDR1 as SNHLY and CDR2 as FYNNEI. The CDR3 runs 12 residues. The CDR3 protein is CASSGQRTEAFF. The DNA for the CDR3 is TGTGCCAGCTCGGGACAGCGCACTGAAGCTTTCTTT.

This clonotype was observed at least ten times. This chain joins TRBV20-1 and TRBJ1-6; a possible D gene is TRBD1 (6 bases). Trimming took off 6 bases at V and 0 bases at J, with 12 bases between the two ends. Germline V gene sequence: CDR1 DFQATT, CDR2 SNEGSKA (reference sequence). The CDR3 is 15 amino acids. The CDR3: CSAPQGRSYNSPLHF. CDR3 nucleotides: TGCAGTGCCCCACAGGGACGCTCCTATAATTCACCCCTCCACTTT.

The table lists this clonotype with many counts. The CDR3 loop reads CSARVAAGSEYEQYF. The CDR3 nucleotides are TGCAGTGCTAGAGTAGCGGCAGGGTCGGAGTACGAGCAGTACTTC. This sequence joins TRBV20-1 and TRBJ2-7, with D maybe TRBD2 (6 bases). This CDR3 spans 15 amino acids. The V and J ends lost 1 base and 4 bases respectively, with 17 bases between them. Germline V CDR1 and CDR2: DFQATT, SNEGSKA (reference sequence).

V is TRBV3-1 and J is TRBJ1-6, with TRBD1 matching over 7 bases. Looked up from germline, CDR1 is LGHDT and CDR2 is YNNKEL (reference sequence). With 10 bases clipped from V and 0 bases from J, the junction kept 18 bases outside the gene matches. This CDR3 has 19 amino acids. The DNA for the CDR3 is TGTGCCATCTGCCCCGGGACAGCTGTTCGGGACTCCTATAATTCACCCCTCCACTTT. Translation: CAICPGTAVRDSYNSPLHF. The entire variable domain, with the rest obtained from reference TRBV3-1 and TRBJ1-6, is as follows: DTAVSQTPKYLVTQMGNDKSIKCEQNLGHDTMYWYKQDSKKFLKIMFSYNNKELIINETVPNRFSPKSPDKAHLNLHINSLELGDSAVYFCAICPGTAVRDSYNSPLHFGNGTRLTVT.

This clonotype was picked up many times. This chain uses TRBV11-1 with TRBJ1-3, with D perhaps matching TRBD1 (6 bases). The CDR3 is 18 amino acids. V was pared by 5 bases and J by 3 bases, with 23 bases between. CDR1 is SGHAT and CDR2 is FQDESV in the germline V gene (reference sequence). The CDR3 DNA reads as TGTGCCAGCAGCCCGATCCCACTGACAGGTCCCGGTGGAAACACCATATATTTT. Residues: CASSPIPLTGPGGNTIYF.

This clonotype was detected ten times or more. V is TRBV5-1 and J is TRBJ1-2, with D possibly TRBD1 on 5 matching bases. This CDR3 is built from 17 residues. Trimming took off 1 base at V and 2 bases at J, with 18 bases between the two ends. Germline CDR1 is SGHRS and CDR2 is YFSETQ. CDR3 in DNA: TGCGCCAGCAGCTTGCTCTCGATGCAGGGTATCAACTATGGCTACACCTTC. This gives the protein CASSLLSMQGINYGYTF.

In this sample, this clonotype turned up many times. J is TRBJ2-7 and V is TRBV29-1; tentative D call: TRBD2 (6 bases). The CDR3 has 11 amino acids. Trimming stripped 6 bases from V and 2 bases from J, with 8 bases between. CDR1 and CDR2 from the germline V gene are SQVTM and ANQGSEA. CDR3 protein: CSVEGTYEQYF. In nucleotides, the CDR3 is TGCAGCGTGGAGGGTACCTACGAGCAGTACTTC.